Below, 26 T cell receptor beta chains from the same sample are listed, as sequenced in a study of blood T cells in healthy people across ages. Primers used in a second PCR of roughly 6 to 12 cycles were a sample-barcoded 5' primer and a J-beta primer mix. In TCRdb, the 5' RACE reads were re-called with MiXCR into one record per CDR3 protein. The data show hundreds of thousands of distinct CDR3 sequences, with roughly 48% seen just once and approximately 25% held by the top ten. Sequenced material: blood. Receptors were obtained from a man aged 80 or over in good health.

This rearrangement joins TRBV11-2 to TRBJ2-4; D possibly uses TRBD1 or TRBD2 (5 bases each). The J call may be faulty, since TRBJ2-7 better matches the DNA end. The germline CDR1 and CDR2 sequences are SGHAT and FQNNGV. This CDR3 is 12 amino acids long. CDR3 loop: CASSQGEYEQYF. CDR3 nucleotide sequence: TGTGCCAGCAGCCAGGGAGAATACGAGCAGTACTTC.

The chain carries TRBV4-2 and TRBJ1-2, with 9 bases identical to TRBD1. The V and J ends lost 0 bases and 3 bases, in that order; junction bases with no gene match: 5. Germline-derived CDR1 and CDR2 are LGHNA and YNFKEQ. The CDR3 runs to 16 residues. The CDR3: CASSQDSGQGYYGYTF. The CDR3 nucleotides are TGTGCCAGCAGCCAAGATTCGGGACAGGGTTACTATGGCTACACCTTC.

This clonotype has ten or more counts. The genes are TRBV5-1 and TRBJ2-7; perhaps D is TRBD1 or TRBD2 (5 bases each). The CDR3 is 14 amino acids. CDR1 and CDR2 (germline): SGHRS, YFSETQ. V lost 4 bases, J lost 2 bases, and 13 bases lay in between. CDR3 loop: CASSPRDGTYEQYF. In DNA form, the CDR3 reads TGCGCCAGCAGCCCCCGGGACGGAACCTACGAGCAGTACTTC. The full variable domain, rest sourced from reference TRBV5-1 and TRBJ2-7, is KAGVTQTPRYLIKTRGQQVTLSCSPISGHRSVSWYQQTPGQGLQFLFEYFSETQRNKGNFPGRFSGRQFSNSRSEMNVSTLELGDSALYLCASSPRDGTYEQYFGPGTRLTVT.

The CDR3 region is CSALGTGTVNEKLFF. The DNA of the CDR3 is TGCAGTGCCCTGGGAACCGGGACAGTTAATGAAAAACTGTTTTTT. This rearrangement joins TRBV20-1 to TRBJ1-4; 7 nucleotides align to TRBD1. V shed 6 bases and J 4 bases; nucleotides not matched to a gene: 11. The germline V gene has CDR1 DFQATT and CDR2 SNEGSKA (reference sequence). This CDR3 is built from 15 residues.

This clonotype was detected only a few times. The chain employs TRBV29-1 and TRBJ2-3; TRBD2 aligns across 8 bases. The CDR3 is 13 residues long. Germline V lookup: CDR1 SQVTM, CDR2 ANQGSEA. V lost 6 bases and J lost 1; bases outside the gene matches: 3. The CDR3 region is CSVGLGGTDTQYF. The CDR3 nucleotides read TGCAGCGTGGGACTAGGGGGCACAGATACGCAGTATTTT.

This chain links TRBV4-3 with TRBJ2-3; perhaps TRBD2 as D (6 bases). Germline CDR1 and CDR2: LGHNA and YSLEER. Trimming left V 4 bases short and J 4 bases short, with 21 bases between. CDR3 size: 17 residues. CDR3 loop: CASSRVTTRGEADTQYF. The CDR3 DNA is TGCGCCAGCAGCCGGGTTACTACGCGGGGCGAGGCAGATACGCAGTATTTT.

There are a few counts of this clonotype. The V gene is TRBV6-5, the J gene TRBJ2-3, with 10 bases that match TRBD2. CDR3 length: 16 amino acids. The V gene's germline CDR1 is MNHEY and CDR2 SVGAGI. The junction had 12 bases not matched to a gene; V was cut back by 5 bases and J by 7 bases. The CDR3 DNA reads TGTGCCAGCAGTCCCGCCTCAAGCGGGGGGGCGAATACGCAGTATTTT. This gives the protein CASSPASSGGANTQYF.

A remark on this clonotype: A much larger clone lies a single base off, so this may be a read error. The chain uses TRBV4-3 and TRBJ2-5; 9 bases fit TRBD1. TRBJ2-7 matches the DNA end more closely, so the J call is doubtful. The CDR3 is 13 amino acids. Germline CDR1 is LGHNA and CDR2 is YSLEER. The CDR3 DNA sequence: TGCGCCGGCAGCCACCGGACAGGGGACGAGCAGTACTTC. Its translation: CAGSHRTGDEQYF.

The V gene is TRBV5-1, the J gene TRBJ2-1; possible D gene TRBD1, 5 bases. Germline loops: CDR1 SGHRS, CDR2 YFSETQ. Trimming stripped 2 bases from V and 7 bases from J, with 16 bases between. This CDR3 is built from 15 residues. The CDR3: CASSLLQGPKNEQFF. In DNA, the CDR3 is TGCGCCAGCAGCTTACTTCAGGGTCCGAAGAATGAGCAGTTCTTC.

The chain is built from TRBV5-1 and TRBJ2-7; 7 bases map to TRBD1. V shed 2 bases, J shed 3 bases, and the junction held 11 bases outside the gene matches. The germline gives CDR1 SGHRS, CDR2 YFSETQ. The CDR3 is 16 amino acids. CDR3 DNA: TGCGCCAGCAGCTTCAGTCCAGGGACAGATGTCTACGAGCAGTACTTC. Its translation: CASSFSPGTDVYEQYF.

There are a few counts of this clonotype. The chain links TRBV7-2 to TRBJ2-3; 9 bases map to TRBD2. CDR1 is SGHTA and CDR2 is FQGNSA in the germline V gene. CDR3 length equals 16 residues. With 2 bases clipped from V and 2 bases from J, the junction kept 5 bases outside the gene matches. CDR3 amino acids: CASSLQAGGLTDTQYF. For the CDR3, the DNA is TGTGCCAGCAGCTTACAAGCGGGGGGTCTCACAGATACGCAGTATTTT.

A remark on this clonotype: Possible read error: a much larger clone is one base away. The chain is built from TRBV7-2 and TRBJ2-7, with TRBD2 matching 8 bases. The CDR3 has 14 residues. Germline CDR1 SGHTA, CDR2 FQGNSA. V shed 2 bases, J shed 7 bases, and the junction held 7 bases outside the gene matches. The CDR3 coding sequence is TGTGCCAGCAGCTTATTAGCGGGGTACAATGAGCAGTACTTC. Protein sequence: CASSLLAGYNEQYF.

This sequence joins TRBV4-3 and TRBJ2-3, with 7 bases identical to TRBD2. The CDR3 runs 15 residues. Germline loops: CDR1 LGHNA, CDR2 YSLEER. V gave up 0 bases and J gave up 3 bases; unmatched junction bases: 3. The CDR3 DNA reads TGCGCCAGCAGCCAAGAGGGAGCGGGGACAGATACGCAGTATTTT. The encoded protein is CASSQEGAGTDTQYF.

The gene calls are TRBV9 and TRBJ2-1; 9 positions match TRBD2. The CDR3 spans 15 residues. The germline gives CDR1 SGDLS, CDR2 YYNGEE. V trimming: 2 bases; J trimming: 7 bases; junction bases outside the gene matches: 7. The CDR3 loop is CASSVGAGGPNEQFF. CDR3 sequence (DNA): TGTGCCAGCAGCGTCGGGGCGGGGGGGCCTAATGAGCAGTTCTTC.

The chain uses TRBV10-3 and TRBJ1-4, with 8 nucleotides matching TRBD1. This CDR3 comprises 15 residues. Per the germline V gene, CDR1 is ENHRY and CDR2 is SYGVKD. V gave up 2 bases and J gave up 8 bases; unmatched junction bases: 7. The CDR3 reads CAISEGQGKGEKLFF. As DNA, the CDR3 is TGTGCCATCAGTGAGGGACAGGGAAAAGGCGAAAAACTGTTTTTT.

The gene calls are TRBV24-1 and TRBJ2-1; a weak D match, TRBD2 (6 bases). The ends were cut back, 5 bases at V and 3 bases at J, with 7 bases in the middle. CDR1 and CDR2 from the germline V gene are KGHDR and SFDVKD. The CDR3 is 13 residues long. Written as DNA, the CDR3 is TGTGCCACCAGTGGCGGGGACTACAATGAGCAGTTCTTC. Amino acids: CATSGGDYNEQFF.

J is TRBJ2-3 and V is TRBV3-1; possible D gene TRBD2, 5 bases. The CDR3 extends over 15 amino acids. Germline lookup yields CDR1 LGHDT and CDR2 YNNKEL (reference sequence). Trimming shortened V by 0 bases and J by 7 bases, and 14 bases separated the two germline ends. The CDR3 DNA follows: TGTGCCAGCAGCCAAGAAGGCGGGCGGTGGAATACGCAGTATTTT. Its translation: CASSQEGGRWNTQYF.

The CDR3, as DNA: TGTGCTAGCGGCTTTAGCTTAACGGAGACCCAGTACTTC. This codes for CASGFSLTETQYF. The chain is built from TRBV7-7 and TRBJ2-7; D might be TRBD2 (6 bases). The DNA end is a closer match to TRBJ2-5, so the J assignment may be wrong. CDR1 is SSHAT and CDR2 is FNYEAQ in the germline V gene (reference sequence). This CDR3 is 13 amino acids long.

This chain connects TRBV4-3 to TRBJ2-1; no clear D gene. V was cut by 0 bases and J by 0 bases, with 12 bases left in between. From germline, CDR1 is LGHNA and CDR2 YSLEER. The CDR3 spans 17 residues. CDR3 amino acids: CASSQDRAASSYNEQFF. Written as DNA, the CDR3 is TGCGCCAGCAGCCAAGATCGGGCGGCTAGCTCCTACAATGAGCAGTTCTTC.

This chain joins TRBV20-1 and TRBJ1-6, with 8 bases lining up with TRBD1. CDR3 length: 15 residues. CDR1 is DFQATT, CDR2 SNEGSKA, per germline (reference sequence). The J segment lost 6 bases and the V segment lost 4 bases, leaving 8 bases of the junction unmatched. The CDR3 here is CSAKDQGAPNSPLHF. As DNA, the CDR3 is TGCAGTGCTAAGGATCAGGGGGCGCCTAATTCACCCCTCCACTTT.

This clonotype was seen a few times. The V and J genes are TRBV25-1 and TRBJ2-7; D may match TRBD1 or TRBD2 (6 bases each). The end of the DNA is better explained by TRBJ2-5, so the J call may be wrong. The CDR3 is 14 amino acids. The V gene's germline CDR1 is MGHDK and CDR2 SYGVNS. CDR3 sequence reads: CASSEFRGRETQYF. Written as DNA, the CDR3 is TGTGCCAGCAGTGAATTTAGGGGGAGGGAGACCCAGTACTTC.

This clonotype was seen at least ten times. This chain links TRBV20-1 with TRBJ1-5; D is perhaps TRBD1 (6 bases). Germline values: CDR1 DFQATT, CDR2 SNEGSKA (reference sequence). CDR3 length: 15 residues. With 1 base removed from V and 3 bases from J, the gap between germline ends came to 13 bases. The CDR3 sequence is CSARVPTGVNQPQHF. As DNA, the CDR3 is TGCAGTGCTAGAGTTCCGACAGGAGTCAATCAGCCCCAGCATTTT.

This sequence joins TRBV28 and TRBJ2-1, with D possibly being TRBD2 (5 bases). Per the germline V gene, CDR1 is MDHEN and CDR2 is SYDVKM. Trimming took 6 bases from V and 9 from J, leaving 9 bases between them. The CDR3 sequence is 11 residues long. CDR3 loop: CASSARGEQFF. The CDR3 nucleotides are TGTGCCAGCAGCGCTCGGGGTGAGCAGTTCTTC.

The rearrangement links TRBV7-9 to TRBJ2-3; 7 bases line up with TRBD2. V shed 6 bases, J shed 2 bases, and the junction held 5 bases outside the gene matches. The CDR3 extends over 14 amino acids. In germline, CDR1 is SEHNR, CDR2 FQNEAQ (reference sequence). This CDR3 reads CASRPSGYTDTQYF. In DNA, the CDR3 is TGTGCCAGCAGGCCTAGCGGCTACACAGATACGCAGTATTTT.

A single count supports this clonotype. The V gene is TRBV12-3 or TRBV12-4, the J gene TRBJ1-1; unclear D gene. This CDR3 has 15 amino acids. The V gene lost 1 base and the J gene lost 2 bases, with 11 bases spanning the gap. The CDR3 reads CASSLGWERNTEAFF. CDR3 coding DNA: TGTGCCAGCAGTTTAGGATGGGAGAGAAACACTGAAGCTTTCTTT.

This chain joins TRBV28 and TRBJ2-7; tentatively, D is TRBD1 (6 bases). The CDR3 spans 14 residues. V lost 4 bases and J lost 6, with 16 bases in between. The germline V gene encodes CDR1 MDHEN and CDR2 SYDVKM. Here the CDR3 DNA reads TGTGCCAGCAGTTGGGTGACCGGGACAACCGAGCAGTACTTC. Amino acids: CASSWVTGTTEQYF.